These T cell receptor beta chains were read from a single sample in a study of cytomegalovirus exposure and HLA in healthy donors. The data were produced by immunoSEQ multiplex PCR, yet TCRdb's version contains in-frame clones alone and is incomplete. Here the sample spans 100,000 to 150,000 clones, 15% to 20% being singletons. The sample taken for sequencing was PBMCs. The receptors come from a female donor in good health and CMV-seropositive. Each CDR3 is given with its conserved first and last residue. Each record gives: V gene, J gene, D gene, clone size, CDR3 protein, CDR3 DNA. D genes are given only for firm matches. Rows give clone size only sometimes, using once, few, many, or a class for an expanded clone.

TRBV4-1	TRBJ1-1	TRBD1	.	CASRTPGGLRNTEAFF	TGCGCCAGCAGGACCCCAGGGGGATTAAGGAACACTGAAGCTTTCTTT
TRBV6-1	TRBJ2-7	.	few	CASNDRPKYF	TGTGCCAGCAACGACAGACCAAAGTACTTC
TRBV6-6	TRBJ1-5	.	few	CASYLGGDQPQHF	TGTGCCAGCTACCTGGGGGGAGATCAGCCCCAGCATTTT
TRBV28	TRBJ1-3	TRBD1	few	CASTLWGQGAGNTIYF	TGTGCCAGCACCCTTTGGGGACAGGGGGCTGGAAACACCATATATTTT
TRBV19	TRBJ1-2	TRBD1	few	CASSVRQGFAGYTF	TGTGCCAGTAGTGTCCGACAGGGGTTCGCAGGCTACACCTTC
TRBV19	TRBJ2-1	TRBD2	few	CASSIDPLAGYNEQFF	TGTGCCAGTAGTATAGATCCTTTAGCGGGTTACAATGAGCAGTTCTTC
TRBV4-3	TRBJ2-3	.	.	CASSQGVQGSVDTQYF	TGCGCCAGCAGCCAAGGTGTCCAGGGGTCGGTGGATACGCAGTATTTT
TRBV10-1	TRBJ2-7	TRBD1	.	CASSLGQGYEQYF	TGCGCCAGCAGTCTGGGACAGGGCTACGAGCAGTACTTC
TRBV9	TRBJ2-1	.	.	CASSYGTTANNEQFF	TGTGCCAGCAGCTACGGCACCACAGCTAACAATGAGCAGTTCTTC
TRBV30	TRBJ2-1	TRBD2	few	CALTSGGLYNEQFF	TGTGCCTTGACTAGCGGGGGCCTCTACAATGAGCAGTTCTTC
TRBV5-1	TRBJ1-1	.	few	CASSLVPQGLSTEAFF	TGCGCCAGCAGCTTGGTTCCTCAGGGACTCTCCACTGAAGCTTTCTTT
TRBV5-6	TRBJ1-2	.	few	CASSLEQGVRGYTF	TGTGCCAGCAGCTTGGAGCAGGGTGTGAGGGGCTACACCTTC
TRBV19	TRBJ2-1	.	few	CASSNQGGQFF	TGTGCCAGTAGTAATCAGGGGGGGCAGTTCTTC
TRBV5-4	TRBJ1-1	TRBD1	few	CASRPDRAGTEAFF	TGTGCCAGCAGACCGGACAGGGCCGGCACTGAAGCTTTCTTT
TRBV9	TRBJ1-3	.	.	CASSQGGNTIYF	TGTGCCAGCAGCCAGGGGGGAAACACCATATATTTT
TRBV6-5	TRBJ2-1	.	.	CASSYSTPAGNEQFF	TGTGCCAGCAGTTACTCGACCCCCGCGGGCAATGAGCAGTTCTTC
TRBV5-4	TRBJ2-7	.	.	CASSLAGAYGEQYF	TGTGCCAGCAGCTTGGCCGGAGCATACGGCGAGCAGTACTTC
TRBV15	TRBJ2-3	.	few	CATSRDMSIYTDTQYF	TGTGCCACCAGCAGAGATATGTCTATATACACAGATACGCAGTATTTT
TRBV6-4	TRBJ2-5	TRBD2	.	CASSARRTSFETQYF	TGTGCCAGCAGTGCCAGAAGGACTAGCTTTGAGACCCAGTACTTC
TRBV4-2	TRBJ2-1	TRBD2	.	CASSQGGGLPYNEQFF	TGTGCCAGCAGCCAGGGCGGGGGTCTTCCCTACAATGAGCAGTTCTTC
TRBV5-1	TRBJ2-7	TRBD1	few	CASRIWTGAAYEQYF	TGCGCCAGCAGGATTTGGACAGGGGCTGCCTACGAGCAGTACTTC
TRBV5-6	TRBJ2-4	TRBD2	few	CASSLAASGIRSPKNIQYF	TGTGCCAGCAGCTTGGCAGCTAGCGGGATCCGATCTCCCAAAAACATTCAGTACTTC
TRBV30	TRBJ1-1	.	few	CAWSPRGPEAFF	TGTGCCTGGAGTCCCAGGGGCCCTGAAGCTTTCTTT
TRBV7-6	TRBJ2-2	TRBD2	few	CASSTLAGGRTGELFF	TGTGCCAGCAGCACGCTAGCGGGGGGGCGAACCGGGGAGCTGTTTTTT
TRBV28	TRBJ1-1	.	few	CASSLSNTEAFF	TGTGCCAGCAGTCTGTCGAACACTGAAGCTTTCTTT
TRBV29-1	TRBJ2-7	TRBD2	.	CSAGLPNSYEQYF	TGCAGCGCGGGACTACCTAACTCCTACGAGCAGTACTTC
TRBV28	TRBJ2-1	.	.	CASTLIGGDAEQFF	TGTGCCAGCACCTTAATAGGCGGAGACGCTGAGCAGTTCTTC
TRBV30	TRBJ1-5	TRBD1	.	CAWSPSDRAWQPQHF	TGTGCCTGGAGTCCCTCGGACAGGGCTTGGCAGCCCCAGCATTTT
TRBV7-9	TRBJ1-3	.	few	CASSVQGTGNTIYF	TGTGCCAGCAGCGTACAGGGAACTGGAAACACCATATATTTT
TRBV28	TRBJ2-7	TRBD1	.	CASSSGGPTRFYEQYF	TGTGCCAGCAGCTCAGGGGGCCCCACCAGATTCTACGAGCAGTACTTC
TRBV4-3	TRBJ2-7	TRBD1	few	CASSQGQGISYEQYF	TGCGCCAGCAGCCAGGGACAGGGCATCTCCTACGAGCAGTACTTC
TRBV28	TRBJ2-7	.	few	CASWDSMTYEQYF	TGTGCCAGTTGGGACTCGATGACCTACGAGCAGTACTTC
TRBV15	TRBJ2-7	TRBD2	.	CATSIETSGTHEQYF	TGTGCCACCAGCATTGAGACTAGCGGGACTCACGAGCAGTACTTC
TRBV6-6	TRBJ1-4	TRBD1	.	CASSDPGQGREKLFF	TGTGCCAGCAGTGACCCGGGACAGGGGAGGGAAAAACTGTTTTTT
TRBV5-6	TRBJ2-3	TRBD1	.	CASSRDRTLTDTQYF	TGTGCCAGCAGCAGGGACAGGACTCTCACAGATACGCAGTATTTT
TRBV11-2	TRBJ2-7	.	.	CASSLGRHSNSYEQYF	TGTGCCAGCAGCTTAGGCCGGCACAGCAACTCCTACGAGCAGTACTTC
TRBV7-2	TRBJ1-2	TRBD1	few	CASSAYRGLDYGYTF	TGTGCCAGCAGCGCCTACAGGGGGCTGGACTATGGCTACACCTTC